Listed below are T cell receptor beta chains from one sample, sequenced in a study of patients and donors after allogeneic stem cell transplantation. One entry per CDR3 protein, called by TCRdb with MiXCR from the RT-PCR reads. Altogether 200,000 to 250,000 distinct CDR3 sequences are present, about 37% being singletons, with the ten largest covering approximately 10%. Sequenced sample: blood, either unsorted or a sorted T cell fraction (not recorded which). The source is a human donor who was either an allogeneic HSCT recipient or a stem cell or donor lymphocyte infusion donor (not recorded which). It is not recorded whose cells these are; they may come from a transplant donor. The CDR3 runs from the conserved cysteine through the conserved F or W. The order of the fields is CDR3 length, J gene, clone size, D gene, V gene, CDR3 protein, CDR3 DNA. A D gene is named only where the DNA matches it firmly. Expanded clones are given a class, and other clones once, few, many or no size at all.

length: 15
J: TRBJ2-7
size: NA
D: TRBD1
V: TRBV10-3
CDR3: CAISGRTGATYEQYF
DNA: TGTGCCATCAGTGGGAGGACAGGGGCCACCTACGAGCAGTACTTC

length: 16
J: TRBJ2-6
size: NA
D: NA
V: TRBV2
CDR3: CASSEARQSGANVLTF
DNA: TGTGCCAGCAGTGAAGCGCGGCAGTCTGGGGCCAACGTCCTGACTTTC

length: 16
J: TRBJ1-1
size: NA
D: NA
V: TRBV4-2
CDR3: CASSQDPLIVGTEAFF
DNA: TGTGCCAGCAGCCAAGATCCCCTCATCGTGGGCACTGAAGCTTTCTTT

length: 16
J: TRBJ1-5
size: NA
D: NA
V: TRBV5-5
CDR3: CASSFNGGRGRQPQHF
DNA: TGTGCCAGCAGCTTCAATGGGGGCAGGGGAAGACAGCCCCAGCATTTT

length: 12
J: TRBJ2-1
size: NA
D: NA
V: TRBV5-1
CDR3: CASSLARLEQFF
DNA: TGCGCCAGCAGCTTGGCGCGCCTTGAGCAGTTCTTC

length: 13
J: TRBJ1-1
size: few
D: NA
V: TRBV12-3/TRBV12-4
CDR3: CASSFPPNTEAFF
DNA: TGTGCCAGCAGTTTTCCCCCGAACACTGAAGCTTTCTTT

length: 14
J: TRBJ1-5
size: few
D: NA
V: TRBV12-3/TRBV12-4
CDR3: CASSSYPAYQPQHF
DNA: TGTGCCAGCAGCTCATATCCTGCTTATCAGCCCCAGCATTTT

length: 15
J: TRBJ2-6
size: NA
D: NA
V: TRBV2
CDR3: CASRHRGIGANVLTF
DNA: TGTGCCAGCAGGCACCGGGGGATCGGGGCCAACGTCCTGACTTTC

length: 18
J: TRBJ1-6
size: NA
D: TRBD1
V: TRBV18
CDR3: CASSPEPGQGLGNSPLHF
DNA: TGTGCCAGCTCACCCGAACCGGGACAGGGGTTAGGTAATTCACCCCTCCACTTT

length: 14
J: TRBJ2-1
size: NA
D: NA
V: TRBV5-1
CDR3: CASSFRTTYNEQFF
DNA: TGCGCCAGCAGCTTTCGGACTACCTACAATGAGCAGTTCTTC

length: 13
J: TRBJ2-5
size: once
D: NA
V: TRBV4-2
CDR3: CASSQDSEETQYF
DNA: TGTGCCAGCAGCCAAGATTCGGAGGAGACCCAGTACTTC

length: 15
J: TRBJ2-2
size: NA
D: NA
V: TRBV24-1
CDR3: CATSDPSRNTGELFF
DNA: TGTGCCACCAGTGACCCTAGCCGAAACACCGGGGAGCTGTTTTTT

length: 17
J: TRBJ1-3
size: NA
D: NA
V: TRBV12-3/TRBV12-4
CDR3: CASSRGGSRNSGNTIYF
DNA: TGTGCCAGCAGCCGCGGTGGGAGTAGAAACTCTGGAAACACCATATATTTT

length: 15
J: TRBJ1-1
size: few
D: NA
V: TRBV5-4
CDR3: CASSLADRTGAEAFF
DNA: TGTGCCAGCAGCTTGGCTGACCGGACGGGCGCTGAAGCTTTCTTT

length: 16
J: TRBJ2-5
size: NA
D: TRBD2
V: TRBV4-2
CDR3: CASSQEERGGSETQYF
DNA: TGTGCCAGCAGCCAAGAAGAGCGGGGGGGCTCAGAGACCCAGTACTTC

length: 15
J: TRBJ1-5
size: NA
D: TRBD1
V: TRBV4-2
CDR3: CASSHGQGGNQPQHF
DNA: TGTGCCAGCAGCCATGGACAGGGTGGCAATCAGCCCCAGCATTTT

length: 15
J: TRBJ1-4
size: few
D: NA
V: TRBV7-2
CDR3: CASSLGQATNEKLFF
DNA: TGTGCCAGCAGCTTAGGGCAAGCAACTAATGAAAAACTGTTTTTT

length: 17
J: TRBJ1-6
size: once
D: NA
V: TRBV4-1
CDR3: CASSQEPGTNYNSPLHF
DNA: TGCGCCAGCAGCCAGGAGCCCGGGACCAACTATAATTCACCCCTCCACTTT

length: 17
J: TRBJ1-2
size: NA
D: NA
V: TRBV9
CDR3: CASSEPRKGHEDPGYTF
DNA: TGTGCCAGCAGCGAGCCTCGCAAGGGACATGAGGATCCCGGCTACACCTTC

length: 15
J: TRBJ2-4
size: NA
D: TRBD2
V: TRBV5-5
CDR3: CASSLLVHGGYIQYF
DNA: TGTGCCAGCAGCTTGCTGGTCCACGGGGGGTACATTCAGTACTTC

length: 10
J: TRBJ1-2
size: NA
D: NA
V: TRBV29-1
CDR3: CSVETYGYTF
DNA: TGCAGCGTTGAAACCTATGGCTACACCTTC

length: 15
J: TRBJ2-3
size: NA
D: NA
V: TRBV6-5
CDR3: CASSYLGSSTDTQYF
DNA: TGTGCCAGCAGTTACTTGGGGTCCAGCACAGATACGCAGTATTTT

length: 14
J: TRBJ1-5
size: few
D: TRBD1
V: TRBV12-3/TRBV12-4
CDR3: CASSLGTVYQPQHF
DNA: TGTGCCAGCAGTCTCGGGACAGTTTATCAGCCCCAGCATTTT

length: 12
J: TRBJ2-3
size: NA
D: NA
V: TRBV6-2/TRBV6-3
CDR3: CASSYSPDTQYF
DNA: TGTGCCAGCAGTTACTCCCCAGATACGCAGTATTTT

length: 17
J: TRBJ1-5
size: few
D: NA
V: TRBV23-1
CDR3: CASSHSFRYRSNQPQHF
DNA: TGCGCCAGCAGTCATTCTTTCCGTTACAGGAGCAATCAGCCCCAGCATTTT

length: 15
J: TRBJ2-2
size: many
D: NA
V: TRBV4-2
CDR3: CASSPASRDTGELFF
DNA: TGTGCCAGCAGCCCCGCTAGCCGAGACACCGGGGAGCTGTTTTTT

length: 16
J: TRBJ1-3
size: few
D: TRBD1
V: TRBV6-5
CDR3: CASSKGQGANGNTIYF
DNA: TGTGCCAGCAGTAAGGGCCAGGGGGCTAATGGAAACACCATATATTTT

length: 14
J: TRBJ2-7
size: NA
D: TRBD1
V: TRBV5-1
CDR3: CASSNTGGNYEQYF
DNA: TGCGCCAGCAGCAATACAGGGGGCAACTACGAGCAGTACTTC

length: 14
J: TRBJ1-2
size: once
D: TRBD1
V: TRBV5-1
CDR3: CASSTPTGSSGYTF
DNA: TGCGCCAGCAGCACCCCGACAGGGAGTAGTGGCTACACCTTC

length: 13
J: TRBJ2-1
size: NA
D: NA
V: TRBV7-9
CDR3: CASSFAGAPRQFF
DNA: TGTGCCAGCAGCTTCGCCGGGGCCCCTAGGCAGTTCTTC

length: 13
J: TRBJ1-2
size: NA
D: NA
V: TRBV7-9
CDR3: CASSLALWSGYTF
DNA: TGTGCCAGCAGCTTAGCGCTGTGGAGCGGCTACACCTTC

length: 13
J: TRBJ2-7
size: few
D: NA
V: TRBV20-1
CDR3: CSALQGRSHEQYF
DNA: TGCAGTGCCTTACAGGGACGGAGCCACGAGCAGTACTTC

length: 15
J: TRBJ1-1
size: few
D: NA
V: TRBV4-2
CDR3: CASSLTGTQNTEAFF
DNA: TGTGCCAGCAGCCTCACCGGGACCCAGAACACTGAAGCTTTCTTT

length: 13
J: TRBJ1-2
size: NA
D: NA
V: TRBV28
CDR3: CASSFVGGYGYTF
DNA: TGTGCCAGCAGTTTTGTTGGGGGCTATGGCTACACCTTC

length: 13
J: TRBJ2-1
size: NA
D: NA
V: TRBV7-2
CDR3: CASSLGRENEQFF
DNA: TGTGCCAGCAGCTTAGGGAGGGAAAATGAGCAGTTCTTC

length: 13
J: TRBJ1-2
size: few
D: NA
V: TRBV9
CDR3: CASSRGTAYGYTF
DNA: TGTGCCAGCAGCCGTGGGACGGCATATGGCTACACCTTC

length: 15
J: TRBJ2-2
size: NA
D: NA
V: TRBV24-1
CDR3: CATSDSVVATGELFF
DNA: TGTGCCACCAGTGATTCGGTGGTGGCCACCGGGGAGCTGTTTTTT

length: 14
J: TRBJ1-4
size: NA
D: NA
V: TRBV28
CDR3: CASSYDWVEEKLFF
DNA: TGTGCCAGCAGTTACGATTGGGTTGAAGAAAAACTGTTTTTT

length: 13
J: TRBJ2-1
size: once
D: NA
V: TRBV7-9
CDR3: CASSLLDSHQQFF
DNA: TGTGCCAGCAGCCTACTCGACAGCCACCAGCAGTTCTTC

length: 13
J: TRBJ2-3
size: NA
D: TRBD1
V: TRBV5-6
CDR3: CASSQTGIDTQYF
DNA: TGTGCCAGCAGTCAGACAGGGATAGATACGCAGTATTTT

length: 16
J: TRBJ1-6
size: NA
D: TRBD1
V: TRBV7-6
CDR3: CASSSGAGGAESPLHF
DNA: TGTGCCAGCAGCTCAGGCGCAGGGGGCGCGGAATCACCCCTCCACTTT

length: 14
J: TRBJ1-5
size: once
D: NA
V: TRBV20-1
CDR3: CSAREVMGNQPQHF
DNA: TGCAGTGCTAGAGAGGTCATGGGCAATCAGCCCCAGCATTTT

length: 14
J: TRBJ1-2
size: few
D: TRBD1
V: TRBV20-1
CDR3: CSARGDRGAYGYTF
DNA: TGCAGTGCTAGAGGGGACAGGGGAGCCTATGGCTACACCTTC

length: 17
J: TRBJ2-5
size: few
D: NA
V: TRBV29-1
CDR3: CSVEDPKDLVLQETQYF
DNA: TGCAGCGTTGAAGATCCAAAGGACTTGGTTTTACAAGAGACCCAGTACTTC

length: 10
J: TRBJ1-1
size: few
D: NA
V: TRBV20-1
CDR3: CSAKYTEAFF
DNA: TGCAGTGCTAAGTACACTGAAGCTTTCTTT

length: 14
J: TRBJ2-5
size: NA
D: NA
V: TRBV5-5
CDR3: CASSLLGYQETQYF
DNA: TGTGCCAGCAGCTTGCTAGGCTATCAAGAGACCCAGTACTTC

length: 14
J: TRBJ1-2
size: NA
D: NA
V: TRBV12-3/TRBV12-4
CDR3: CASSLAMRVYGYTF
DNA: TGTGCCAGCAGTTTAGCCATGAGAGTCTATGGCTACACCTTC

length: 13
J: TRBJ2-7
size: few
D: TRBD1
V: TRBV20-1
CDR3: CRAARDSTYEQYF
DNA: TGCAGGGCGGCGAGGGACAGCACCTACGAGCAGTACTTC

length: 13
J: TRBJ1-5
size: many
D: NA
V: TRBV7-2
CDR3: CASSWGGNQPQHF
DNA: TGTGCCAGCAGTTGGGGGGGCAATCAGCCCCAGCATTTT

length: 15
J: TRBJ2-7
size: NA
D: TRBD2
V: TRBV2
CDR3: CASSSGGALSYEQYF
DNA: TGTGCCAGCAGTAGCGGGGGGGCCCTCTCCTACGAGCAGTACTTC

length: 13
J: TRBJ1-1
size: NA
D: NA
V: TRBV12-3/TRBV12-4
CDR3: CASTGPRNTEAFF
DNA: TGTGCCAGCACCGGACCCAGGAACACTGAAGCTTTCTTT

length: 14
J: TRBJ1-1
size: NA
D: NA
V: TRBV5-1
CDR3: CASRRSPDGTEAFF
DNA: TGCGCCAGCAGGAGGTCCCCGGACGGCACTGAAGCTTTCTTT

length: 13
J: TRBJ2-5
size: few
D: TRBD1
V: TRBV5-1
CDR3: CASSSTGGETQYF
DNA: TGCGCCAGCAGCTCCACAGGGGGAGAGACCCAGTACTTC

length: 14
J: TRBJ1-1
size: NA
D: TRBD1
V: TRBV29-1
CDR3: CSVATGTGGPEAFF
DNA: TGCAGCGTCGCTACCGGGACAGGGGGACCTGAAGCTTTCTTT

length: 14
J: TRBJ1-4
size: NA
D: NA
V: TRBV20-1
CDR3: CSARSDSGYEKLFF
DNA: TGCAGTGCTAGATCGGACAGTGGGTATGAAAAACTGTTTTTT